Listed below are T cell receptor beta chains from one sample, sequenced in a study of cytomegalovirus exposure and HLA in healthy donors. Some clones are missing from TCRdb's copy, which holds only in-frame ones; the method was immunoSEQ multiplex PCR. The profile covers about 140,000 clones, with approximately 82% appearing a single time and around 1.5% taken by the ten largest. Input material: PBMCs. These TCRs come from a man aged 25-45 years in good health and CMV-seropositive. Both conserved end residues are part of each CDR3. Each record gives: CDR3 length, V gene, CDR3 protein.

14 | TRBV7-9 | CASSLEVRGNIQYF
15 | TRBV5-6 | CASSYPGQGRETQYF
14 | TRBV19 | CASSLGGQIYEQYF
17 | TRBV7-8 | CASSLAQFGTTSYEQYF
14 | TRBV5-6 | CASNQDSPPYEQYF
15 | TRBV28 | CASDIAGASYNEQFF
13 | TRBV5-1 | CASTEGDQETQYF
15 | TRBV6-5 | CASSLTSGDSYEQYF
14 | TRBV7-3 | CASSPSGRTDTQYF
15 | TRBV27 | CASSLSVQGAYEQYF
14 | TRBV28 | CASSLSQANTEAFF
14 | TRBV7-2 | CASSLGGGDRGYTF
16 | TRBV9 | CASSLGPGGNTGELFF
15 | TRBV9 | CASSTRQGASTEAFF
17 | TRBV7-8 | CASTPLQGTKDYNEQFF
15 | TRBV28 | CASSGGADMNNEQFF
15 | TRBV13 | CASSLASGYTGELFF
15 | TRBV6-1 | CASRSGRYNNQPQHF
19 | TRBV4-1 | CASSQDPPTSGGDRDTQYF
13 | TRBV5-1 | CASSGQANTEAFF
15 | TRBV7-9 | CASSLWLANTGELFF
14 | TRBV19 | CASGRTGITDTQYF
11 | TRBV6-7 | CASSYWQGRNF
13 | TRBV7-9 | CASSLEGEQPQHF
12 | TRBV6-1 | CASSRDRDTQYF
16 | TRBV19 | CASSIFWDTFNQPQHF
15 | TRBV27 | CASSFVGAMNTEAFF
15 | TRBV9 | CASSVDSGVRETQYF
15 | TRBV6-1 | CASNPRTGGTGELFF
15 | TRBV6-1 | CASSLQGDSSYGYTF
14 | TRBV7-9 | CASSLDNSNQPQHF
14 | TRBV12-2 | CASRPLWELGEQYF
15 | TRBV7-9 | CASSLEEGTPREQYF
15 | TRBV6-1 | CASSEMAVGSYEQYF
15 | TRBV6-6 | CASSSDRAAGNTIYF
16 | TRBV7-9 | CSSSLVIGGPYNEQFF
16 | TRBV28 | CASRYNTGTGGETQYF
17 | TRBV11-3 | CASSLEEGAGAHYGYTF
16 | TRBV18 | CASSPMDSANTGELFF
13 | TRBV7-6 | CASNFTDPYEQYF
15 | TRBV6-1 | CASSSQPSGANGYTF
14 | TRBV7-9 | CSSSSPGGVTEAFF
12 | TRBV7-9 | CASSLREGGYTF
16 | TRBV6-1 | CASSEALDLPGNTIYF
15 | TRBV13 | CASSLIGTGVYEQYF
14 | TRBV5-1 | CASSAPTSANEQFF